These 18 T cell receptor beta chains share one sample of origin, sequenced in a study of CD8+CD57+ T cells in acquired aplastic anemia (dated 2018 in TCRdb). The sequencer was an Illumina HiSeq 2000. TCR beta VDJ combination and CDR3 sequence profiling used genomic DNA as the template. TCRdb reanalyzed the raw reads on its own, using fastp at Q25 for trimming and MiXCR for clone calling, and kept in-frame beta chains. For every CDR3 protein sequence, its rows merge into one entry that carries the most common genes and DNA. Recorded for this sample are 150,000 or so distinct CDR3 sequences; 40% to 50% of them occurred a single time. Around 2.9% of the sample is taken by the ten largest. Expansion of CD8+CD57+ cells had been shown by flow cytometry in the patients chosen for sequencing. Specimen: sorted CD4+, CD8+, or CD8+CD57+ T cells (not recorded which) from PBMCs. The receptors derive from a human donor with aplastic anemia.

V is TRBV20-1 and J is TRBJ2-5; TRBD1 might be the D (5 bases). V lost 5 bases to trimming and J lost 0 bases, with 16 bases between them. The CDR3 spans 15 residues. From germline, CDR1 is DFQATT and CDR2 SNEGSKA (reference sequence). The chain's CDR3 is CSAQSEQGHQETQYF. CDR3 in DNA: TGCAGTGCTCAGTCCGAGCAGGGCCACCAAGAGACCCAGTACTTC.

This clonotype was seen many times. The V call is TRBV20-1, the J call TRBJ1-5; TRBD1 matches at 11 bases. Germline V CDR1 and CDR2: DFQATT, SNEGSKA (reference sequence). With 2 bases clipped from V and 3 bases from J, the junction kept 6 bases outside the gene matches. The CDR3 totals 16 residues. The CDR3 sequence is CSARHGTGGINQPQHF. In nucleotides, the CDR3 is TGCAGTGCTAGACACGGGACAGGGGGTATCAATCAGCCCCAGCATTTT.

The J gene is TRBJ2-7, the V gene TRBV7-9; 7 positions match TRBD2. V was pared by 4 bases and J by 3 bases, with 0 bases of the junction left unmatched. Germline assignment: CDR1 SEHNR and CDR2 FQNEAQ (reference sequence). This CDR3 has 12 residues. The CDR3, as DNA: TGTGCCAGCAGCTGGGGGGGCTACGAGCAGTACTTC. Its protein is CASSWGGYEQYF.

Note on this clonotype: Possible read error: a much larger clone is one base away. The rearrangement uses TRBV28 and TRBJ2-7; 7 bases agree with TRBD1. CDR3 size: 12 residues. The germline V gene has CDR1 MDHEN and CDR2 SYDVKM. Losses at the gene ends were 8 bases for V and 6 bases for J; bases not matched to a gene: 7. CDR3 DNA: TGTGCCAGCGGCCTGACAGGGACCGAGCAGTACTTC. This translates into CASGLTGTEQYF.

This clonotype was recorded once. V gene TRBV4-2 combines with J gene TRBJ2-3; no definite D call. Germline loops: CDR1 LGHNA, CDR2 YNFKEQ. Trimming pared 3 bases from V and 6 bases from J, leaving 7 bases between. CDR3 size: 12 residues. DNA for the CDR3: TGTGCCAGCAGCCAGGTAGTGGATACGCAGTATTTT. Translation gives CASSQVVDTQYF.

The chain uses TRBV7-9 and TRBJ1-1; D not resolved. Germline loops: CDR1 SEHNR, CDR2 FQNEAQ (reference sequence). The length of the CDR3 is 12 residues. Trimming cost V 7 bases and J 1 base, with 7 bases left between them. The CDR3: CASIVGNTEAFF. The CDR3 coding sequence is TGTGCCAGCATCGTGGGGAACACTGAAGCTTTCTTT.

The chain combines TRBV10-1 with TRBJ1-5; D perhaps matches TRBD1 (6 bases). Germline V gene sequence: CDR1 WNHNN, CDR2 SYGVQD (reference sequence). The CDR3 runs to 13 residues. V was pared by 6 bases and J by 3 bases, with 9 bases between. The CDR3 reads CASSRGPNQPQHF. As DNA, the CDR3 is TGCGCCAGCAGCAGGGGTCCCAATCAGCCCCAGCATTTT.

This clonotype has a count of ten or more. The chain combines TRBV25-1 with TRBJ2-4, with 8 bases matching TRBD1. The CDR3 has 16 residues. V trimming: 4 bases; J trimming: 3 bases; junction bases outside the gene matches: 8. Looked up from germline, CDR1 is MGHDK and CDR2 is SYGVNS. CDR3 region: CASSGHTGGGKNIQYF. The DNA for the CDR3 is TGTGCCAGCAGTGGGCACACAGGGGGAGGCAAAAACATTCAGTACTTC. The full variable domain, completed using reference TRBV25-1 and TRBJ2-4, is EADIYQTPRYLVIGTGKKITLECSQTMGHDKMYWYQQDPGMELHLIHYSYGVNSTEKGDLSSESTVSRIRTEHFPLTLESARPSHTSQYLCASSGHTGGGKNIQYFGAGTRLSVL.

The CDR3, as DNA: TGTGCCACCAGTGATGTCACTAGCGGGAGCACAGATACGCAGTATTTT. It specifies CATSDVTSGSTDTQYF. The chain couples TRBV24-1 to TRBJ2-3, with 9 nucleotides matching TRBD2. In germline, CDR1 is KGHDR, CDR2 SFDVKD. The V gene end was trimmed by 3 bases and the J gene end by 0 bases; junction bases not matched to a gene: 3. The length of the CDR3 is 16 residues.

The chain has TRBV24-1 and TRBJ1-2; 7 nucleotides match TRBD1. V dropped 5 bases and J dropped 5; count of bases not matched to a gene: 10. This CDR3 has 15 amino acids. Germline V gives CDR1 KGHDR, CDR2 SFDVKD. CDR3 amino acids: CATSGPRPGGYGYTF. DNA for the CDR3: TGTGCCACCAGTGGTCCGAGACCAGGGGGGTATGGCTACACCTTC.

This clonotype was counted ten times or more. The chain combines TRBV7-2 with TRBJ2-1; D gene unclear. This CDR3 has 15 residues. Germline-derived CDR1 and CDR2 are SGHTA and FQGNSA. The V gene lost 5 bases and the J gene lost 5 bases, with 16 bases spanning the gap. This CDR3 is CASSPFPRGNNEQFF. The CDR3 coding sequence is TGTGCCAGCAGCCCTTTTCCCCGCGGAAACAATGAGCAGTTCTTC.

As concerns this clonotype: Just one base apart from a much larger clone, this may be a read error. The V and J genes are TRBV6-1 and TRBJ1-1; no definite D call. The CDR3 is 11 amino acids. The V end was cut by 1 base, the J end by 8 bases, with 5 bases between. Germline-derived CDR1 and CDR2 are MNHNS and SASEGT. The CDR3 coding sequence is TGTGCCAGCAGTGAAGACTTGGAAGCTTTCTTT. It encodes CASSEDLEAFF.

The chain is built from TRBV18 and TRBJ2-2, with a weak D call TRBD1 (5 bases). Germline V lookup: CDR1 KGHSH, CDR2 LQKENI. Trimming stripped 3 bases from V and 5 bases from J, with 10 bases between. The CDR3 is 14 amino acids. DNA for the CDR3: TGTGCCAGCTCACCTCAGGGATCTACCGGGGAGCTGTTTTTT. Residues: CASSPQGSTGELFF.

The chain recombines TRBV2 with TRBJ2-5, with 10 bases that match TRBD2. With V trimmed by 5 bases and J by 5 bases, 8 bases remained unmatched. Per germline, CDR1 SNHLY and CDR2 FYNNEI. The CDR3 is 15 amino acids. CDR3 protein: CASSYSSGGGETQYF. For the CDR3, the DNA is TGTGCCAGCAGTTATTCTAGCGGGGGCGGTGAGACCCAGTACTTC.

The V and J genes are TRBV28 and TRBJ2-7, with 8 bases aligning to TRBD1. Germline CDR1 reads MDHEN; CDR2 reads SYDVKM. Unmatched junction bases numbered 11, after V lost 5 bases and J lost 5 bases. This CDR3 has 15 residues. This CDR3 is CASSLTGDAFHEQYF. The CDR3, as DNA: TGTGCCAGCAGTCTGACAGGGGACGCTTTTCACGAGCAGTACTTC.

The sample holds a few counts of this clonotype. This chain links TRBV27 with TRBJ1-1; D might be TRBD1 (6 bases). This CDR3 has 15 residues. V was trimmed by 7 bases and J by 4 bases, leaving 19 bases between them. Germline loops: CDR1 MNHEY, CDR2 SMNVEV (reference sequence). CDR3 protein: CASNDRAGVITEAFF. CDR3 bases: TGTGCCAGCAACGATAGGGCAGGGGTGATCACTGAAGCTTTCTTT.

This clonotype was seen ten or more times. This chain uses TRBV29-1 with TRBJ1-2; 9 nucleotides agree with TRBD1. V was pared by 6 bases and J by 8 bases, with 7 bases of the junction left unmatched. CDR1 SQVTM and CDR2 ANQGSEA come from the germline V gene. The CDR3 runs 12 residues. Written as DNA, the CDR3 is TGCAGCGTCGCACAGGGGGCTGGAGGCTACACCTTC. This codes for CSVAQGAGGYTF.

This chain uses TRBV7-7 with TRBJ2-2, with TRBD1 as a possible D gene (6 bases). Looked up from germline, CDR1 is SSHAT and CDR2 is FNYEAQ (reference sequence). This CDR3 spans 12 amino acids. In DNA form, the CDR3 reads TGTGCTGTGGGGGCTGGGACCGGGGAGCTGTTTTTT. This gives the protein CAVGAGTGELFF. The variable domain in full, completed from reference TRBV7-7 and TRBJ2-2, reads GAGVSQSPRYKVTKRGQDVTLRCDPISSHATLYWYQQALGQGPEFLTYFNYEAQPDKSGLPSDRFSAERPEGSISTLTIQRTEQRDSAMYRCAVGAGTGELFFGEGSRLTVL.